This is a list of T cell receptor beta chains from one sample in a study of beta chain features in type 1 diabetes. Sequencing was performed with immunoSEQ multiplex PCR; in TCRdb, only in-frame clones are kept and a portion is missing. The table includes hundreds of thousands of clones, approximately 70% detected once. Specimen: naive CD4+ T cells from blood. These receptor sequences come from a man under 40 in good health. Each CDR3 is given with its conserved first and last residue. A D gene is named only where the DNA matches it firmly. A clone size is listed for some rows: how often the clone was seen (once, few, many), or a class if it is expanded.

D: .
size: once
V: TRBV15
J: TRBJ2-3
DNA: TGTGCCACCAGCAGAGATCCTCTGTGGGGAAGGGATAGCACAGATACGCAGTATTTT
CDR3: CATSRDPLWGRDSTDTQYF

D: .
size: .
V: TRBV6-5
J: TRBJ2-3
DNA: TGTGCCAGTGGACAGAACACAGATACGCAGTATTTT
CDR3: CASGQNTDTQYF

D: TRBD2
size: once
V: TRBV28
J: TRBJ2-7
DNA: TGTGCCAGCCGTGCCCGACTAGCGGTCCACGAGCAGTACTTC
CDR3: CASRARLAVHEQYF

D: .
size: .
V: TRBV7-2
J: TRBJ2-7
DNA: TGTGCCAGCAGTCTAGCCGGGGGGCCTAGGGAGCAGTACTTC
CDR3: CASSLAGGPREQYF

D: .
size: .
V: TRBV7-9
J: TRBJ2-3
DNA: TGTGCCAGCAGAAGACAGAGCACAGATACGCAGTATTTT
CDR3: CASRRQSTDTQYF

D: TRBD1
size: .
V: TRBV30
J: TRBJ2-7
DNA: TGTGCCTGGTCGGGACAGGGCTACGAGCAGTACTTC
CDR3: CAWSGQGYEQYF

D: .
size: once
V: TRBV5-1
J: TRBJ2-7
DNA: TGCGCCAGCAGCCCCGGAGTGGTCCACGAGCAGTACTTC
CDR3: CASSPGVVHEQYF

D: .
size: .
V: TRBV7-2
J: TRBJ2-7
DNA: TGTGCCAGCAGTAACTCCTACGAGCAGTACTTC
CDR3: CASSNSYEQYF

D: TRBD1
size: .
V: TRBV30
J: TRBJ1-1
DNA: TGTGCCTTACAACAGGGGGGGAACACTGAAGCTTTCTTT
CDR3: CALQQGGNTEAFF

D: .
size: .
V: TRBV30
J: TRBJ2-7
DNA: TGTGCCTGGACAGACCTCACCTACGAGCAGTACTTC
CDR3: CAWTDLTYEQYF

D: .
size: .
V: TRBV9
J: TRBJ2-2
DNA: TGTGCCAGCAGCGCGTTTGATGGCGGGGAGCTGTTTTTT
CDR3: CASSAFDGGELFF

D: .
size: .
V: TRBV7-9
J: TRBJ1-5
DNA: TGTGCCAGCAGCCGGACAGAAAATCAGCCCCAGCATTTT
CDR3: CASSRTENQPQHF

D: .
size: .
V: TRBV20-1
J: TRBJ1-2
DNA: TGCAGTGCCTACGATAGGCATGGCTACACCTTC
CDR3: CSAYDRHGYTF

D: .
size: .
V: TRBV18
J: TRBJ2-7
DNA: TGTGCCAGCTCACCAAACTACGAGCAGTACTTC
CDR3: CASSPNYEQYF

D: .
size: .
V: TRBV25-1
J: TRBJ2-3
DNA: TGTGCCAGCAGCACACCCGGCACAGATACGCAGTATTTT
CDR3: CASSTPGTDTQYF

D: TRBD1
size: .
V: TRBV6-6
J: TRBJ2-1
DNA: TGTGCCAGCAGTATGGACAGGGTGGGCAATGAGCAGTTCTTC
CDR3: CASSMDRVGNEQFF

D: .
size: .
V: TRBV28
J: TRBJ2-4
DNA: TGTGCCAGCAGTTTGATATCCACCGGGAAACTTGAGGAAAACATTCAGTACTTC
CDR3: CASSLISTGKLEENIQYF

D: TRBD1
size: .
V: TRBV29-1
J: TRBJ1-1
DNA: TGCAGCGCAGGGGGACAGGCTGAAGCTTTCTTT
CDR3: CSAGGQAEAFF

D: TRBD2
size: .
V: TRBV23-1
J: TRBJ2-1
DNA: TGCGCCAGCACCCCAAAGGAGCGGGACCTACCTAATGAGCAGTTCTTC
CDR3: CASTPKERDLPNEQFF

D: .
size: .
V: TRBV30
J: TRBJ2-1
DNA: TGTGCCTGGACGCGGGTAAAGTTGGATTACAATGAGCAGTTCTTC
CDR3: CAWTRVKLDYNEQFF

D: TRBD1
size: .
V: TRBV25-1
J: TRBJ2-6
DNA: TGTGCCAGCAGTGAATTAGGGACAGGTGCACCTGGGGCCAACGTCCTGACTTTC
CDR3: CASSELGTGAPGANVLTF

D: .
size: .
V: TRBV28
J: TRBJ2-7
DNA: TGTGCCAGCAGTCTGGGACGGAACTACGAGCAGTACTTC
CDR3: CASSLGRNYEQYF

D: TRBD1
size: .
V: TRBV25-1
J: TRBJ2-1
DNA: TGTGCCAGCAGCGGACAGGGGTCAAGCTCCTACAATGAGCAGTTCTTC
CDR3: CASSGQGSSSYNEQFF

D: .
size: .
V: TRBV29-1
J: TRBJ1-1
DNA: TGCAGCGTTGCGCCTGGGGCTGAAGCTTTCTTT
CDR3: CSVAPGAEAFF

D: TRBD2
size: .
V: TRBV4-2
J: TRBJ2-5
DNA: TGTGCCAGCAGCCACCTAATGCAGGGAGGGGCGGAGACCCAGTACTTC
CDR3: CASSHLMQGGAETQYF

D: .
size: .
V: TRBV29-1
J: TRBJ1-2
DNA: TGCAGCGTTGAAGACGCCCAGGGATGGTATGGCTACACCTTC
CDR3: CSVEDAQGWYGYTF